Listed here are 12 T cell receptor beta chains from one sample, sequenced in a study of OX40 agonist ivuxolimab in advanced cancers. Clones were read by immunoSEQ multiplex PCR, and TCRdb kept only the in-frame ones, dropping some. The sample lists 55,000 to 90,000 clones, 75% to 90% occurring once. Specimen: CD4+ or CD8+ T cells sorted from blood, collected in a trial of the OX40 agonist ivuxolimab. Every receptor here comes from an adult with an advanced solid tumor such as melanoma, head and neck, liver or kidney cancer.

The rearrangement uses TRBV7-2 and TRBJ2-7; 8 bases match TRBD1. This CDR3 has 13 residues. Trimming removed 5 bases from V and 5 bases from J; junction bases left unmatched: 5. Germline values: CDR1 SGHTA, CDR2 FQGNSA. CDR3 DNA sequence: TGTGCCAGCAGCCAGGACAGGGACAACGAGCAGTACTTC. This sequence encodes CASSQDRDNEQYF.

The rearrangement joins TRBV7-8 to TRBJ2-3; 7 positions agree with TRBD2. CDR3 length equals 17 residues. The V gene end was trimmed by 5 bases and the J gene end by 1 base; junction bases not matched to a gene: 12. The germline V gene encodes CDR1 SGHVS and CDR2 FQNEAQ. The CDR3 reads CASSARVGGVRTDTQYF. The CDR3 nucleotides read TGTGCCAGCAGCGCCCGAGTTGGGGGGGTCCGCACAGATACGCAGTATTTT.

This chain uses TRBV2 with TRBJ1-1; 8 positions agree with TRBD1. This CDR3 is 15 amino acids long. The V segment lost 8 bases and the J segment 0 bases; nucleotides outside the gene matches: 8. Germline V gives CDR1 SNHLY, CDR2 FYNNEI. The DNA of the CDR3 is TGTGCCAGCCGGGGACAGGTTGTAATGAACACTGAAGCTTTCTTT. Translating gives CASRGQVVMNTEAFF.

The genes are TRBV19 and TRBJ2-7; possibly TRBD2 for D (6 bases). The CDR3 extends over 11 amino acids. Trimming pared 11 bases from V and 7 bases from J, leaving 15 bases between. Germline V gene sequence: CDR1 LNHDA, CDR2 SQIVND (reference sequence). CDR3 amino acids: CAPYRDFEQYV. The CDR3 nucleotides read TGTGCCCCCTATAGGGACTTTGAGCAGTACGTC.

This chain's CDR3 is CASSLDSGVPQQYV. CDR3 nucleotide sequence: TGTGCCAGCAGCTTAGATTCGGGAGTCCCGCAACAGTACGTC. This chain connects TRBV11-2 to TRBJ2-7; D perhaps matches TRBD2 (6 bases). V gave up 0 bases and J gave up 10 bases, with 16 bases separating them. The CDR3 is made up of 14 amino acids. Germline lookup yields CDR1 SGHAT and CDR2 FQNNGV.

The genes are TRBV30 and TRBJ1-4; D not resolved. Germline values: CDR1 GTSNPN, CDR2 SVGIG (reference sequence). The CDR3 is made up of 14 amino acids. The V and J ends lost 4 bases and 10 bases respectively, with 19 bases between them. The CDR3 bases are TGTGCCTGGACAAGGGAGGGCGTGAACGGAAAACTGTTTTTT. It yields the protein CAWTREGVNGKLFF.

The rearrangement links TRBV5-1 to TRBJ2-5, with TRBD2 as a possible D gene (5 bases). CDR1 is SGHRS, CDR2 YFSETQ, per germline. The CDR3 is 15 residues long. V was pared by 4 bases and J by 3 bases, with 16 bases between. The CDR3 nucleotides are TGCGCCAGCAGCGCCCTTGGGCGAGCGGAAGAGACCCAGTACTTC. Protein: CASSALGRAEETQYF.

The sample holds one count of this clone. This chain connects TRBV6-5 to TRBJ1-2, with D perhaps TRBD1 (5 bases). CDR3 length equals 14 residues. Looked up from germline, CDR1 is MNHEY and CDR2 is SVGAGI. The V gene lost 5 bases and the J gene lost 0 bases, with 10 bases spanning the gap. CDR3 DNA sequence: TGTGCCAGCAGTCTCAGGGCCTCTAACTATGGCTACACCTTC. Its translation: CASSLRASNYGYTF.

The gene calls are TRBV7-8 and TRBJ1-2; D is unresolved. V shed 3 bases and J shed 4 bases, with 12 bases lying between them. Germline-derived CDR1 and CDR2 are SGHVS and FQNEAQ. The CDR3 is made up of 14 amino acids. In DNA form, the CDR3 reads TGTGCCAGCAGCTTGCCGGGGAACCCCTATGGCTACACCTTC. Translating it yields CASSLPGNPYGYTF.

The V call is TRBV27, the J call TRBJ1-2; no clear D. Germline lookup yields CDR1 MNHEY and CDR2 SMNVEV (reference sequence). The CDR3 runs to 14 residues. Trimming shortened V by 2 bases and J by 7 bases, and 14 bases separated the two germline ends. The CDR3 here is CASSLGSLPGGYTF. In DNA form, the CDR3 reads TGTGCCAGCAGTTTAGGGTCACTCCCCGGTGGCTACACCTTC.

The rearrangement joins TRBV5-6 to TRBJ2-4, with a weak D call TRBD1 (6 bases). CDR1 SGHDT and CDR2 YYEEEE come from the germline V gene. V lost 4 bases, J lost 12 bases, and 14 bases lay in between. This CDR3 has 12 residues. DNA of the CDR3: TGTGCCAGCAGCCGAATAGGGGGAGATCAGTACTTC. Translating gives CASSRIGGDQYF.

The chain recombines TRBV5-4 with TRBJ2-3; TRBD1 aligns across 9 bases. CDR1 SGHNT and CDR2 YYREEE come from the germline V gene (reference sequence). CDR3 length: 15 amino acids. V shed 3 bases and J 2 bases; nucleotides not matched to a gene: 4. The CDR3 is CASSSGQGPTDTQYF. The CDR3 DNA sequence: TGTGCCAGCAGCTCCGGACAGGGGCCCACAGATACGCAGTATTTT.